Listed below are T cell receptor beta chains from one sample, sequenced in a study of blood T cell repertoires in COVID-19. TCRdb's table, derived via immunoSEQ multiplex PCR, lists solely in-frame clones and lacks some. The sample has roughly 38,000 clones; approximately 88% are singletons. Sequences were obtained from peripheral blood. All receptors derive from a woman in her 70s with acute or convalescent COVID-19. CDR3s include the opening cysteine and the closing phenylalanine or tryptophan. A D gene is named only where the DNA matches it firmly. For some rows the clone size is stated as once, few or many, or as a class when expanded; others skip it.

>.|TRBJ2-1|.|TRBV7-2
CASSPYHEVSEQFF
TGTGCCAGCAGCCCATACCACGAGGTCAGTGAGCAGTTCTTC
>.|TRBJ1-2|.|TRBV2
CASSASGGVDGYTF
TGTGCCAGCAGTGCGTCGGGGGGCGTGGACGGCTACACCTTC
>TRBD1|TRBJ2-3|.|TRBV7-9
CASSKGQVSTDTQYF
TGTGCCAGCAGCAAAGGACAGGTTAGCACAGATACGCAGTATTTT
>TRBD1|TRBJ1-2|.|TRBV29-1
CSVEFRTGEYGYTF
TGCAGCGTTGAGTTTCGGACAGGGGAATATGGCTACACCTTC
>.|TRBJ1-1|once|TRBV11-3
CASSLEGRTVTEAFF
TGTGCCAGCAGCTTAGAAGGAAGGACAGTCACTGAAGCTTTCTTT
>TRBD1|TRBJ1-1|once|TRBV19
CASQGQWNTEAFF
TGTGCCAGCCAGGGACAGTGGAACACTGAAGCTTTCTTT
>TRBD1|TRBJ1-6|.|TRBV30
CAWQGEHNSPLHF
TGTGCCTGGCAGGGGGAACATAATTCACCCCTCCACTTT
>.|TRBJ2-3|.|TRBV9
CASSVDPNLNTDTQYF
TGTGCCAGCAGCGTAGATCCCAACCTAAACACAGATACGCAGTATTTT
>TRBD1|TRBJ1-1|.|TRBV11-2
CASSPRTGGNTEAFF
TGTGCCAGCAGCCCCCGGACAGGGGGGAACACTGAAGCTTTCTTT
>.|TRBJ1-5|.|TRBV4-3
CASSQDRDQPQHF
TGCGCCAGCAGCCAAGATCGCGATCAGCCCCAGCATTTT
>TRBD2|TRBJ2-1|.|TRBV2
CASSELGAGGDEQFF
TGTGCCAGCAGTGAACTTGGAGCGGGGGGTGATGAGCAGTTCTTC
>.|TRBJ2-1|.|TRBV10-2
CASSGDLGYNEQFF
TGCGCCAGCAGCGGGGATTTAGGATACAATGAGCAGTTCTTC
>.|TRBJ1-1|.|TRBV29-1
CSVEDGIASWGSEAFF
TGCAGCGTTGAAGATGGGATCGCCTCTTGGGGCTCTGAAGCTTTCTTT
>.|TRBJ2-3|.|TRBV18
CASKTPTDTQYF
TGTGCCAGCAAGACACCCACAGATACGCAGTATTTT
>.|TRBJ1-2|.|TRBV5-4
CASSLQGGAGYTF
TGTGCCAGCAGCCTGCAGGGTGGGGCCGGCTACACCTTC